This entry concerns a single TCR beta chain. The sample belongs to a study of blood T cell repertoires in COVID-19. Overall study: The United States, Italy and Spain were the sources of the acute and convalescent COVID-19 samples. In each case, the material was cDNA or gDNA derived from T cells, B-cell-depleted T cells, or PBMCs.

Some clones are missing from TCRdb's copy, which holds only in-frame ones; the method was immunoSEQ multiplex PCR. The repertoire includes fewer than 250,000 clones, 75% to 90% of them detected once, and about 6.9% sits in the top ten. CDR1 SGHDN and CDR2 FVKESK come from the germline V gene. The CDR3 sequence is 17 residues long. V shed 1 base and J 5 bases; nucleotides not matched to a gene: 7. This TCR was recovered from a man aged 60-69 years with acute or convalescent COVID-19. The rearrangement links TRBV14 to TRBJ2-3; 12 positions match TRBD2. The sequencing sample was made of peripheral blood. The CDR3 reads CASSQALAGGSGDTQYF. CDR3 DNA sequence: TGTGCCAGCAGCCAAGCTCTAGCGGGGGGGTCGGGAGATACGCAGTATTTT.